Included here is one T cell receptor beta chain sequence, with context. What it recognizes is unknown. What was sequenced were expressed TCRB transcripts, since all of the isolated RNA had been reverse transcribed. Clones were read by immunoSEQ multiplex PCR, and TCRdb kept only the in-frame ones, dropping some. The sample carries approximately 260,000 clones, about a fifth recorded once. These data come from a study of beta chain features in type 1 diabetes. Study-level findings and limits: When Type 1 diabetes patients were examined, their TCRB CDR3s proved moderately but significantly shorter in all four CD4+ subsets.

V lost 11 bases, J lost 5 bases, and 5 bases stayed unmatched. The CDR3 length is 13 residues. Germline values: CDR1 SGHTA, CDR2 FQGTGA. This clonotype was obtained from a woman aged 40 to 50 with type 1 diabetes. The chain employs TRBV7-3 and TRBJ2-1, with 11 bases lining up with TRBD2. Sample: naive CD4+ T cells from blood. The CDR3 here is CASGLAENNEQFF. The CDR3 nucleotides are TGTGCCTCGGGACTAGCGGAAAACAATGAGCAGTTCTTC.